This T cell receptor beta chain originates from a study of regulatory T cells in long-lasting Graves disease. Per germline, CDR1 SGDLS and CDR2 YYNGEE. The CDR3 runs to 16 residues. Trimming cost V 3 bases and J 4 bases, with 18 bases left between them. Regarding this clonotype: The antigen remains unidentified.

The time point was: newly diagnosed GD, antithyroid drugs for less than 3 months. Extracted PBMC RNA gave rise to the TCR library. The EDTA tubes were filled with approximately 10 milliliters of drawn peripheral blood. Study results and caveats: Favored gene segments in persistent disease were TRBV28, TRBJ1-2 and TRBJ2-5.

HTBI primers from iRepertoire and Arm-PCR of CDR3 regions yielded the TCR beta libraries. One entry per CDR3 protein results from TCRdb running MiXCR on the multiplex PCR reads. The repertoire has about 460,000 distinct CDR3 sequences, less than 15% of them found once; the top ten carry approximately 17%. The sample was also linked to a second study, of T cells in Graves' hyperthyroidism and ophthalmopathy. That source adds: Model-based prediction identified ophthalmopathy a median roughly six months prior to its onset.

The chain uses TRBV9 and TRBJ2-3; tentative D call: TRBD1 (6 bases). This receptor was taken from a woman aged 45-59 years with Graves disease. Sequences were derived from peripheral blood mononuclear cells (PBMCs), sampled at new diagnosis, from a patient treated with antithyroid drugs. In nucleotides, the CDR3 is TGTGCCAGCAGCGCACCGACAGGCCGCAGGGCAGATACGCAGTATTTT. This sequence encodes CASSAPTGRRADTQYF. Complete variable domain (other parts from reference TRBV9 and TRBJ2-3): DSGVTQTPKHLITATGQRVTLRCSPRSGDLSVYWYQQSLDQGLQFLIQYYNGEERAKGNILERFSAQQFPDLHSELNLSSLELGDSALYFCASSAPTGRRADTQYFGPGTRLTVL.